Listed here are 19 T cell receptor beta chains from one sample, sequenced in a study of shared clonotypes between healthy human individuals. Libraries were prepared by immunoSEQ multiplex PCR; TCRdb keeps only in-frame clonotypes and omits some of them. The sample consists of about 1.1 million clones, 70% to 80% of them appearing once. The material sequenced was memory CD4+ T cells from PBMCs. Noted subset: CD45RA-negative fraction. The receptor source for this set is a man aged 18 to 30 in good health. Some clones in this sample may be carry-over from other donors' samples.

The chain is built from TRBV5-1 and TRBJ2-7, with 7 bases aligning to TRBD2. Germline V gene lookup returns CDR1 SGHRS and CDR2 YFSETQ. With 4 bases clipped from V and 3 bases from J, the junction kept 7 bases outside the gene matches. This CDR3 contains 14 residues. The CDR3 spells CASSQGLNHYEQYF. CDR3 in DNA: TGCGCCAGCAGCCAGGGACTAAACCACTACGAGCAGTACTTC.

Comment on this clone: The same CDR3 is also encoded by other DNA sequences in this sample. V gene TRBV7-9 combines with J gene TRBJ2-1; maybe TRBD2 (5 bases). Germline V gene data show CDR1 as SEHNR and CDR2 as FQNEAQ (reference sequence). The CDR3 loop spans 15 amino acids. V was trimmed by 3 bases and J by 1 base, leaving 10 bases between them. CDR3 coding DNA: TGTGCCAGCAGCTTGCGTGGGAGTTCCTACAATGAGCAGTTCTTC. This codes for CASSLRGSSYNEQFF.

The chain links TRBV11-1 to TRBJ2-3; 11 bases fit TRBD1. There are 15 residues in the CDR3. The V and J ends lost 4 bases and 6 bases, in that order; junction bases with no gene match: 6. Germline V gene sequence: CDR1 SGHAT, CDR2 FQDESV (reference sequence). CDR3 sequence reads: CASSSDRGLYDTQYF. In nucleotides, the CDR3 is TGTGCCAGCAGCTCGGACAGGGGGCTCTATGATACGCAGTATTTT.

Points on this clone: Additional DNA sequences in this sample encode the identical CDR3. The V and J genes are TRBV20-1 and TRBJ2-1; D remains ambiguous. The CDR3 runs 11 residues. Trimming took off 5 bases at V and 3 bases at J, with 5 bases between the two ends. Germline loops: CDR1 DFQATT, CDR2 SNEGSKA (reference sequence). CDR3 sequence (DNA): TGCAGTGCTTCAAACTACAATGAGCAGTTCTTC. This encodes CSASNYNEQFF.

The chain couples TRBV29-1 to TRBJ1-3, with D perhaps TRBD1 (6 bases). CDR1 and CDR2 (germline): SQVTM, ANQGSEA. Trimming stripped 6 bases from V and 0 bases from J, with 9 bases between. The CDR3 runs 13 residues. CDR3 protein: CSVRTASGNTIYF. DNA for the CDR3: TGCAGCGTAAGGACAGCCTCTGGAAACACCATATATTTT.

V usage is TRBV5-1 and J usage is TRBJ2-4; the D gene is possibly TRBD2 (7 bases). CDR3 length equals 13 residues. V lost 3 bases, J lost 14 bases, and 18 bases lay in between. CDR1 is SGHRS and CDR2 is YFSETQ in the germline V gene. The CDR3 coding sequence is TGCGCCAGCAGCTCGGAGGCGGGGGCGGCCGAGTACTTC. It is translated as CASSSEAGAAEYF.

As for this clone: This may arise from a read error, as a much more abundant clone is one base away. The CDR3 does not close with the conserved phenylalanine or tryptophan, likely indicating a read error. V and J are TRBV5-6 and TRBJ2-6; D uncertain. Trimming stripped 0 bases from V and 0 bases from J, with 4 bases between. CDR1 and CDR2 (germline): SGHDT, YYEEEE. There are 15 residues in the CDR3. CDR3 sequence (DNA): TGTGCCAGCAGCTTGGGTGTCTCTGGGGCCAACGTCCTGACTTCC. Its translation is CASSLGVSGANVLTS.

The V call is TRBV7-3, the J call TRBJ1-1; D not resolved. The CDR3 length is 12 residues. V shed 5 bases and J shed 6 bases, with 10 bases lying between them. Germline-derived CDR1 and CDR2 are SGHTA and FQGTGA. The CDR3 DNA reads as TGTGCCAGCAGCCCCGCAACCTCTGAAGCTTTCTTT. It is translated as CASSPATSEAFF.

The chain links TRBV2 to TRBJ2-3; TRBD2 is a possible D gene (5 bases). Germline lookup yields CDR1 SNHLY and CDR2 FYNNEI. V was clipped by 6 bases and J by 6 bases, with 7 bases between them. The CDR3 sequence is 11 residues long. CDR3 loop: CASRPGDTQYF. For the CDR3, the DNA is TGTGCCAGCAGGCCGGGGGATACGCAGTATTTT.

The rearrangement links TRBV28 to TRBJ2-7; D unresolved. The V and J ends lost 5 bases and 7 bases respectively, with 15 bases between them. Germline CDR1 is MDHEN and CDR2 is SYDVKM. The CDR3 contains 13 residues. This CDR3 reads CASSDTLGEEQYF. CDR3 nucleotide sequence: TGTGCCAGCAGTGACACACTCGGAGAGGAGCAGTACTTC.

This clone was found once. The CDR3 spells CASAGTGGYEQYF. For the CDR3, the DNA is TGTGCCAGCGCCGGGACAGGGGGTTACGAGCAGTACTTC. This chain joins TRBV28 and TRBJ2-7; TRBD1 matches 11 bases. Unmatched junction bases numbered 4, after V lost 8 bases and J lost 4 bases. CDR1 and CDR2 (germline): MDHEN, SYDVKM. The CDR3 extends over 13 amino acids.

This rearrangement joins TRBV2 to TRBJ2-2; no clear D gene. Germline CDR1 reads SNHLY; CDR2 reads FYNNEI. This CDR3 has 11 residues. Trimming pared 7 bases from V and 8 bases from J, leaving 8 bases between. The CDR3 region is CASTNAGELFF. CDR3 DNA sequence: TGTGCCAGCACTAATGCAGGGGAGCTGTTTTTT.

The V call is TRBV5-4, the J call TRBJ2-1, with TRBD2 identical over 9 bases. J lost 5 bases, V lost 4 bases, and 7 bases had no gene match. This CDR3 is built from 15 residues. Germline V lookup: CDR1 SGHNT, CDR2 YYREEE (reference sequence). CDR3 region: CASSKGLAWDNEQFF. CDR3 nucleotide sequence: TGTGCCAGCAGCAAGGGACTAGCTTGGGACAATGAGCAGTTCTTC.

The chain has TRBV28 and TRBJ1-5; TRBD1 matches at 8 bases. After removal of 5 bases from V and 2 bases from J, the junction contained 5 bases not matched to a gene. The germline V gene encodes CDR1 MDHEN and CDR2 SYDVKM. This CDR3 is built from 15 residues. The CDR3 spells CASSRSGGGNQPQHF. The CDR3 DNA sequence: TGTGCCAGCAGTCGATCAGGGGGCGGCAATCAGCCCCAGCATTTT.

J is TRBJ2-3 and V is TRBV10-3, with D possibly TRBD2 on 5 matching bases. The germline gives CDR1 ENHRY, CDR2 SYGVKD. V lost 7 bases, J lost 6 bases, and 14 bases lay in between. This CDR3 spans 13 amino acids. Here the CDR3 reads CAIKRRGMDTQYF. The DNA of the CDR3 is TGTGCCATCAAGAGACGGGGTATGGATACGCAGTATTTT.

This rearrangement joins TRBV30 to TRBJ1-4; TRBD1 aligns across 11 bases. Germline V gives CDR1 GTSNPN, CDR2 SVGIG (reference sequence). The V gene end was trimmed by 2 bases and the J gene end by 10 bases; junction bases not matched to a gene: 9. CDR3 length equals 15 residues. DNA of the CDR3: TGTGCCTGGAGTCAACCGGGACAGGGGGTTGGAAAACTGTTTTTT. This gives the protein CAWSQPGQGVGKLFF.

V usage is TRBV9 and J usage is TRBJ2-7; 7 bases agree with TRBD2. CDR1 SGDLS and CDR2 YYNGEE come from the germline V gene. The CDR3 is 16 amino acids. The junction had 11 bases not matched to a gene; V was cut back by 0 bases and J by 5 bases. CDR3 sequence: CASSVVGAGVGDEQYF. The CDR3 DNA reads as TGTGCCAGCAGCGTAGTCGGGGCGGGAGTGGGCGACGAGCAGTACTTC.

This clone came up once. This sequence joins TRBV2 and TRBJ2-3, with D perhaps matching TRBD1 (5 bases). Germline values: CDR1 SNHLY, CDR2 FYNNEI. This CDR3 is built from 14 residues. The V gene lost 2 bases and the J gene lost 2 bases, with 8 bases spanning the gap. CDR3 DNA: TGTGCCAGCAGTGAACAGGGCCCCACAGATACGCAGTATTTT. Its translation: CASSEQGPTDTQYF.

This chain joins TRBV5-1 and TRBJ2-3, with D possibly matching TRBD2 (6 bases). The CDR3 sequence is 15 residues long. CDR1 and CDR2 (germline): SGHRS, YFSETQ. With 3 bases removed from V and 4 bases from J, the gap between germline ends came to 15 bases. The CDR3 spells CASSSGTQLADTQYF. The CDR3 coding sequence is TGCGCCAGCAGCTCCGGGACTCAGCTCGCAGATACGCAGTATTTT.